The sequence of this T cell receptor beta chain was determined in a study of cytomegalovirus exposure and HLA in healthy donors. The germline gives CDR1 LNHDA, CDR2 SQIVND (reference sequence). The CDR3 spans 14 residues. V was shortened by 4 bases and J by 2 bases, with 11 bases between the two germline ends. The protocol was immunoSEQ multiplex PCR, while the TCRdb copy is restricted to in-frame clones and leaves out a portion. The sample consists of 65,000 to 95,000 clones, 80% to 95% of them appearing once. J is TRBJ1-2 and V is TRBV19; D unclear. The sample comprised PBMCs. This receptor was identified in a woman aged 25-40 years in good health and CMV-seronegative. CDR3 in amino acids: CASSTIQKNYGYTF. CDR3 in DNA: TGTGCCAGTAGTACGATACAGAAAAACTATGGCTACACCTTC. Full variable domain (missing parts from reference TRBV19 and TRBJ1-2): DGGITQSPKYLFRKEGQNVTLSCEQNLNHDAMYWYRQDPGQGLRLIYYSQIVNDFQKGDIAEGYSVSREKKESFPLTVTSAQKNPTAFYLCASSTIQKNYGYTFGSGTRLTVV.